This T cell receptor (beta chain) was identified in a study of human T cells and chemical hapten exposure. This clonotype was observed at least ten times. The time point is: pre-sensitization, week 0. Documented treatment: therapeutic diphenylcyclopropenone sensitization with weekly scalp DPC. CDR1 LNHDA and CDR2 SQIVND come from the germline V gene (reference sequence). J was trimmed by 7 bases and V by 6 bases; bases with no gene match: 11. CDR3 length equals 15 residues. TCRdb reprocessed the RACE reads with MiXCR, giving one entry per CDR3 protein. Found here are 240,000 or so distinct CDR3 sequences, approximately 8.6% of them singletons; the top ten hold 2% to 2.5%.

The V and J genes are TRBV19 and TRBJ2-2, with 7 bases lining up with TRBD2. Source: whole blood, taken in connection with sensitization to the hapten diphenylcyclopropenone (DPC). The clonotype originates from a woman aged 40 to 50 with alopecia areata. Some clones in this sample may be carry-over from other donors' samples. CDR3 amino acids: CASREAGVRFGELFF. The CDR3, as DNA: TGTGCCAGTAGGGAGGCGGGAGTGCGGTTCGGGGAGCTGTTTTTT.